This T cell receptor beta chain was observed in a study of blood T cell repertoires in COVID-19. This CDR3 is built from 16 residues. Trimming removed 4 bases from V and 5 bases from J, with 20 bases in between. The germline V gene has CDR1 SGHVS and CDR2 FQNEAQ. Assay: immunoSEQ multiplex PCR; the TCRdb copy retains only in-frame clones and omits some. The sample shows around 440,000 clones, about 91% of them seen only once. This receptor was taken from a woman aged 45 to 65 with COVID-19, enrolled during active disease. The chain recombines TRBV7-8 with TRBJ1-2; a weak D match, TRBD1 (6 bases). What was sequenced was peripheral blood. DNA of the CDR3: TGTGCCAGCAGCTATCAGGGTCAAGGGGGATCTTATGGCTACACCTTC. This gives the protein CASSYQGQGGSYGYTF. Variable domain in full (rest from reference TRBV7-8 and TRBJ1-2): GAGVSQSPRYKVAKRGQDVALRCDPISGHVSLFWYQQALGQGPEFLTYFQNEAQLDKSGLPSDRFFAERPEGSVSTLKIQRTQQEDSAVYLCASSYQGQGGSYGYTFGSGTRLTVV.